This entry is about one T cell receptor (beta chain). Its matching antigen is unknown. Germline V gives CDR1 MGHRA, CDR2 YSYEKL. The CDR3 consists of 15 residues. V was clipped by 0 bases and J by 2 bases, with 10 bases between them. The record originates from a study of Ad26.COV2.S vaccination and SARS-CoV-2 variants. Study in general: Within the COV1001 Ad26.COV2.S trial arm, the donor was enrolled.

Sequencing used immunoSEQ multiplex PCR; TCRdb keeps in-frame clones, though not all of them. The table has roughly 300,000 clones, less than 90% seen once. General study findings and limits: An underestimation of total T cell responses may have resulted from the TCR breadth and depth analyses. Spike-specific TCR breadth ran higher among vaccine recipients than placebo recipients.

The sample's treatment: 15 to 20 received Ad26.COV2.S at low or high dose, single or two shots; 5 received placebo; per-sample allocation not given. Sampling took place 63 days after the first vaccine or placebo injection. This TCR came from a person between 18 and 65 years old who received the Ad26.COV2.S COVID-19 vaccine or a placebo. The sample in question was peripheral blood, obtained in a trial of Ad26.COV2.S vaccine versus placebo. This chain uses TRBV4-1 with TRBJ1-2; D remains ambiguous. CDR3 residues: CASSQDSTSNYGYTF. The CDR3 region has the DNA TGCGCCAGCAGCCAAGACTCGACGTCCAACTATGGCTACACCTTC.